The 16 T cell receptor beta chains reported below all come from one sample, sequenced in a study of tumor T cells in aggressive B-cell lymphoma. Clones were sequenced by immunoSEQ multiplex PCR, and TCRdb holds only the in-frame ones, with some missing. The sample shows 5,900 or so clones, approximately 86% of them seen only once. Sequenced input: tumor tissue. The receptor source for this set is an adult with diffuse large B cell lymphoma.

The chain couples TRBV29-1 to TRBJ2-7, with 7 bases that match TRBD1. After removal of 6 bases from V and 0 bases from J, the junction contained 5 bases not matched to a gene. Germline values: CDR1 SQVTM, CDR2 ANQGSEA. The CDR3 is 13 residues long. The CDR3 nucleotides are TGCAGCGTGTGCAGGGACAGCTCCTACGAGCAGTACTTC. Its protein product is CSVCRDSSYEQYF.

In its sample, this clone was seen once. The chain uses TRBV19 and TRBJ2-5; 15 bases line up with TRBD2. The CDR3 is 21 residues long. V lost 0 bases and J lost 8; bases outside the gene matches: 19. Germline lookup yields CDR1 LNHDA and CDR2 SQIVND (reference sequence). The CDR3 here is CASSIDATNSGTSGRKRTQYF. Here the CDR3 DNA reads TGTGCCAGTAGTATAGATGCGACTAACTCCGGGACTAGCGGGAGGAAGAGAACCCAGTACTTC.

The gene calls are TRBV5-5 and TRBJ1-5; D is unclear. CDR1 SGHKS and CDR2 YYEKEE come from the germline V gene (reference sequence). V lost 1 base and J 6 bases, leaving 8 bases between the germline ends. The CDR3 contains 13 residues. The CDR3 DNA reads TGTGCCAGCAGCTTGCCCGGGAGTCAGCCCCAGCATTTT. Protein: CASSLPGSQPQHF.

This clone was detected only once. The chain has TRBV7-8 and TRBJ2-3; TRBD2 matches at 7 bases. V trimming: 3 bases; J trimming: 2 bases; junction bases outside the gene matches: 8. CDR3 length: 16 residues. Per germline, CDR1 SGHVS and CDR2 FQNEAQ. The CDR3 DNA is TGTGCCAGCAGCTTGGTAGTGGGAGGGAACACAGATACGCAGTATTTT. Protein product: CASSLVVGGNTDTQYF.

For the CDR3, the DNA is TGTGCCAGCTCACTATCTCAGGGGCGGACCGGGGAGCTGTTTTTT. It specifies CASSLSQGRTGELFF. The V and J genes are TRBV18 and TRBJ2-2, with D possibly being TRBD1 (6 bases). With 4 bases removed from V and 5 bases from J, the gap between germline ends came to 14 bases. This CDR3 spans 15 amino acids. Germline values: CDR1 KGHSH, CDR2 LQKENI.

This clone was recorded a few times. The gene calls are TRBV9 and TRBJ2-2; D call uncertain. The CDR3 length is 14 residues. Germline V CDR1 and CDR2: SGDLS, YYNGEE. V gave up 3 bases and J gave up 1 base, with 7 bases separating them. CDR3 DNA: TGTGCCAGCAGCGGAGGATTGAACACCGGGGAGCTGTTTTTT. It yields the protein CASSGGLNTGELFF.

This clone was counted once. Sequence at one end of the junction differs from germline and may be a read error. Other nucleotide sequences from this sample produce the same CDR3. V gene TRBV6-4 combines with J gene TRBJ1-1, with a possible D match to TRBD1 (6 bases). This CDR3 region has 13 residues. In germline, CDR1 is MRHNA, CDR2 SNTAGT. CDR3 amino acids: CASSEQGGTEAFF. The CDR3 DNA is TGTGCCAGCAGTGAACAGGGTGGCACTGAAGCTTTTTTT.

The chain carries TRBV28 and TRBJ1-2; 8 bases align to TRBD1. There are 15 residues in the CDR3. Losses at the gene ends were 6 bases for V and 4 bases for J; bases not matched to a gene: 10. In germline, CDR1 is MDHEN, CDR2 SYDVKM. The CDR3 loop reads CASSVGRGLIYGYTF. CDR3 DNA sequence: TGTGCCAGCAGCGTCGGCAGGGGGCTGATCTATGGCTACACCTTC.

This clone was seen just once. The V and J genes are TRBV9 and TRBJ2-3; D possibly corresponds to TRBD2 (5 bases). The CDR3 runs 15 residues. V lost 0 bases, J lost 1 base, and 9 bases lay in between. CDR1 SGDLS and CDR2 YYNGEE come from the germline V gene. The DNA of the CDR3 is TGTGCCAGCAGCGTAGTGGACTCCCGCACAGATACGCAGTATTTT. It yields the protein CASSVVDSRTDTQYF.

The chain combines TRBV7-3 with TRBJ1-1, with TRBD1 matching over 8 bases. Trimming took 2 bases from V and 3 from J; bases not matched to a gene: 2. The CDR3 runs 14 residues. Looked up from germline, CDR1 is SGHTA and CDR2 is FQGTGA. CDR3 DNA: TGTGCCAGCAGCTTACAACAGGGGGACACTGAAGCTTTCTTT. Protein product: CASSLQQGDTEAFF.

The chain couples TRBV7-9 to TRBJ1-1; 8 nucleotides line up with TRBD1. V shed 1 base, J shed 3 bases, and the junction held 4 bases outside the gene matches. Per the germline V gene, CDR1 is SEHNR and CDR2 is FQNEAQ (reference sequence). The CDR3 totals 15 residues. The CDR3 coding sequence is TGTGCCAGCAGCTTAGGGGGACAGGCATACACTGAAGCTTTCTTT. It yields the protein CASSLGGQAYTEAFF.

The chain carries TRBV5-1 and TRBJ2-2; the D gene is possibly TRBD2 (5 bases). This CDR3 comprises 13 residues. Germline-derived CDR1 and CDR2 are SGHRS and YFSETQ. The V end was cut by 4 bases, the J end by 6 bases, with 10 bases between. The CDR3 is CASSHPAAGELFF. DNA for the CDR3: TGCGCCAGCAGCCACCCAGCGGCCGGGGAGCTGTTTTTT.

V is TRBV9 and J is TRBJ1-4; D ambiguous. The CDR3 consists of 16 residues. V was pared by 5 bases and J by 3 bases, with 17 bases between. Germline assignment: CDR1 SGDLS and CDR2 YYNGEE. CDR3 sequence: CASRDIITVPNEKLFF. The CDR3 DNA reads as TGTGCCAGCAGGGATATAATAACAGTGCCTAATGAAAAACTGTTTTTT. Combining the CDR3 with reference TRBV9 and TRBJ1-4 gives the whole variable domain DSGVTQTPKHLITATGQRVTLRCSPRSGDLSVYWYQQSLDQGLQFLIQYYNGEERAKGNILERFSAQQFPDLHSELNLSSLELGDSALYFCASRDIITVPNEKLFFGSGTQLSVL.

J is TRBJ1-4 and V is TRBV19; maybe TRBD1 (6 bases). The CDR3 consists of 16 residues. The germline V gene has CDR1 LNHDA and CDR2 SQIVND (reference sequence). V lost 6 bases, J lost 2 bases, and 16 bases lay in between. The CDR3 DNA reads TGTGCCAGTAGAGACCGACCAGGGGACACTAATGAAAAACTGTTTTTT. It codes for CASRDRPGDTNEKLFF.

Of note for this clone: At the DNA level, this CDR3 is encoded by other sequences in the same sample as well. The chain couples TRBV4-1 to TRBJ2-3; D perhaps matches TRBD1 (5 bases). The CDR3 loop spans 13 amino acids. In germline, CDR1 is MGHRA, CDR2 YSYEKL. V was clipped by 4 bases and J by 1 base, with 6 bases between them. CDR3 DNA: TGCGCCAGCAGCCTACAGGGCACAGATACGCAGTATTTT. Translated, it gives CASSLQGTDTQYF.

The V call is TRBV5-1, the J call TRBJ2-3, with D possibly being TRBD1 (5 bases). Trimming took off 5 bases at V and 3 bases at J, with 7 bases between the two ends. This CDR3 has 12 amino acids. Germline V gives CDR1 SGHRS, CDR2 YFSETQ. CDR3 protein: CASRQETDTQYF. CDR3 sequence (DNA): TGCGCCAGCAGACAGGAGACAGATACGCAGTATTTT. Looking up the rest from reference TRBV5-1 and TRBJ2-3 gives the full variable domain: KAGVTQTPRYLIKTRGQQVTLSCSPISGHRSVSWYQQTPGQGLQFLFEYFSETQRNKGNFPGRFSGRQFSNSRSEMNVSTLELGDSALYLCASRQETDTQYFGPGTRLTVL.